This TCR beta chain originates from a study of blood T cell repertoires in COVID-19. Across the whole study: Researchers got acute and convalescent COVID-19 samples from the United States, Italy and Spain. In each case, the material was cDNA or gDNA derived from T cells, B-cell-depleted T cells, or PBMCs.

Followed longitudinally, the Seattle patients had been enrolled during active infection. The CDR3 is 19 amino acids. Original analysis: Reference gene primer amplification gave nucleated cell count estimates. The data were produced by immunoSEQ multiplex PCR, yet TCRdb's version contains in-frame clones alone and is incomplete. V, J and clone size derive from that table, while D and trimming were established from the DNA sequence. Of 300,000 to 400,000 clones in the sample, roughly 86% were seen once. Sequenced material: peripheral blood. This clonotype was obtained from a young man with COVID-19, enrolled during active disease. This chain connects TRBV21-1 to TRBJ2-1; no check of the table's D call, TRBD2, against the DNA was made. TRBV21-1 is noted as a pseudogene. The CDR3 DNA follows: TGTGCCAGCAGCAAAGAGGTTGGAGAGTTGCCAAGCTCCTACAATGAGCAGTTCTTC. Amino acid sequence: CASSKEVGELPSSYNEQFF.